The rows below give T cell receptor beta chains drawn from one sample of a study of T cell responses to AZD1222 COVID-19 vaccine. The protocol was immunoSEQ multiplex PCR, while the TCRdb copy is restricted to in-frame clones and leaves out a portion. The profile shows about 150,000 clones, 80% to 90% of them singletons. Here the sequenced sample was peripheral blood, taken on day 0 of AZD1222 vaccination. Source of these receptors: an adult in good health. CDR3s leave out the opening cysteine and the closing phenylalanine or tryptophan. Size values are once, few and many counts, or a class for expanded clones, and some rows have none.

>.|TRBV9
ASSVAGLYNSPLH
>.|TRBV19
ASSIYGTGGYTGELF
>few|TRBV10-3
AISELGDRSEAF
>.|TRBV6-5
ASRARVGVEQY
>.|TRBV10-3
AISVEGGTEAF
>.|TRBV11-3
ASSPYSYNEQF
>.|TRBV19
ASSIQVPNTEAF
>.|TRBV12-5
ASGENNEQF
>.|TRBV7-9
ASSPYGTGNEKLF
>.|TRBV4-1
ASSLPTATNEKLF
>.|TRBV11-2
ASSLPGGETQY
>.|TRBV14
ASSQVLDRQLDGYT
>.|TRBV7-9
ASSPAGLNRVYEQY
>.|TRBV19
ASTWGQGHTDTQY
>.|TRBV7-2
ASSSSPPGDSGNTIY
>.|TRBV7-2
ASSLTGTGNEKLF
>.|TRBV5-6
ASSTLAGVKEQY
>once|TRBV28
ASRRAGGLTEAF
>.|TRBV3-1/TRBV3-2
ASSQDTGPNTEAF
>.|TRBV5-6
ASSLGGLSYNEQF
>.|TRBV9
ASSPSWVNTEAF
>few|TRBV5-1
ASSLTGHEQY
>.|TRBV19
ASSIGQGVDIQY
>.|TRBV7-8
ASSQLNIQARDTQY
>.|TRBV18
ASSGRQGFDEQY
>.|TRBV6-5
ATWDRQGKIYEQY
>.|TRBV20-1
SASRPVYQETQY